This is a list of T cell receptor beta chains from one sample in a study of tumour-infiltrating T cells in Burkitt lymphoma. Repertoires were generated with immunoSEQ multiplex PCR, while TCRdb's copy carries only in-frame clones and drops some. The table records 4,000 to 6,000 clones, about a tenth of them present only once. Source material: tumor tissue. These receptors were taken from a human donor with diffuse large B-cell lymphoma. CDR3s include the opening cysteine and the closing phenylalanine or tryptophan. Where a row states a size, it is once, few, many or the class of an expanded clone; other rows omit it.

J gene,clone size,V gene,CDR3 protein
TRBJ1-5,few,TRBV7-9,CASSYRDQPQHF
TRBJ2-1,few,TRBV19,CASSWGLSYNEQFF
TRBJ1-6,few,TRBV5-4,CASSFRGSNSPLHF
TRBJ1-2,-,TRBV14,CASSQVAGNSYGYTF
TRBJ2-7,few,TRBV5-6,CASSPGGVYEQYF
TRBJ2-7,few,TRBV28,CASSLGAGNSYEQYF
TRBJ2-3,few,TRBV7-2,CASSLGLLAGGTDTQYF
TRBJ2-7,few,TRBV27,CASSKQGAHYEQYF
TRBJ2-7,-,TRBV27,CASRRPHASSYEQYF
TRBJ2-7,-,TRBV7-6,CASSLGTQGVEQYF
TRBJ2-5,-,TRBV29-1,CSGGLGETQYF
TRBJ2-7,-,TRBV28,CASSQGPLLYEQYF
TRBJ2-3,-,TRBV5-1,CASSPGGSGGNTQYF
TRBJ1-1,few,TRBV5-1,CASSGPRGGRAFF
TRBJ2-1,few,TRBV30,CASRVWDNEQFF
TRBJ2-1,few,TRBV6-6,CASSSQGLQFF
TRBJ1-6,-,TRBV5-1,CASSWGTGENSPLHF
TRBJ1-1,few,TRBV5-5,CASSLWDRGFTEAFF